Listed below are T cell receptor beta chains from one sample, sequenced in a study of blood T cell repertoires in COVID-19. Using immunoSEQ multiplex PCR, the repertoire was profiled, and TCRdb retains in-frame clones only, with some absent. This table holds about 160,000 clones, almost 85% found once. Input material: peripheral blood. The receptors derive from a human donor with acute or convalescent COVID-19. The donor label of this sample is uncertain. CDR3s leave out the opening cysteine and the closing phenylalanine or tryptophan. Expanded clones get a size class; other rows say once, few or many, or leave the size out.

j_gene,abundance,v_gene,CDR3aa
TRBJ1-2,NA,TRBV18,ASSQSGYNYGYT
TRBJ1-1,few,TRBV4-2,ASSQDIQGRGRDTEAF
TRBJ1-3,NA,TRBV6-6,ASRETGVISGNTIY
TRBJ1-1,NA,TRBV7-9,ASSLDATRNTEAF
TRBJ2-4,once,TRBV4-1,ASSQDRGQGDIAKNIQY
TRBJ1-2,NA,TRBV29-1,SVGQGGDYGYT
TRBJ1-6,NA,TRBV10-3,AISEWGQGNSPLH
TRBJ1-2,NA,TRBV6-2/TRBV6-3,ASSRGLAANYGYT
TRBJ1-2,NA,TRBV11-2,ASSLVRAGASGYT
TRBJ1-1,NA,TRBV19,ASKITGINTEAF
TRBJ2-7,NA,TRBV6-6,ASSYSVQGSTYEQY
TRBJ2-3,once,TRBV11-2,ASSLSDPGTDTQY
TRBJ2-7,once,TRBV29-1,SVAGAPPGISYEQY
TRBJ1-2,NA,TRBV3-1/TRBV3-2,ASSQDLCGSPVTNYGYT
TRBJ2-1,NA,TRBV4-2,ASSQRDRGTYNEQF
TRBJ2-1,NA,TRBV19,ASSIAGGAMDEQF
TRBJ2-2,NA,TRBV6-2/TRBV6-3,ASSLPRQGKSGELF